This paragraph reports one TCR beta chain. Antigen unknown. The data belong to a study of OX40 agonist ivuxolimab in advanced cancers. Background on the study: Patients were infused with ivuxolimab every 2 weeks at 0.01 to 10 mg/kg.

Using immunoSEQ multiplex PCR, the repertoire was profiled, and TCRdb retains in-frame clones only, with some absent. The sample yields about 84,000 clones, 89% seen once. The CDR3 runs 15 residues. Trimming left V 9 bases short and J 0 bases short, with 14 bases between. Germline V gene sequence: CDR1 LNHDA, CDR2 SQIVND (reference sequence). Study outcomes and limitations: Expanded clones belonging to CD8+ T cells outnumbered, on average, those of CD4+. Some nonresponders additionally presented with little normalized T-cell clonal expansion.

The receptor was derived from an adult with an advanced solid tumor such as melanoma, head and neck, liver or kidney cancer. The chain recombines TRBV19 with TRBJ2-2; D is unclear. The sample was CD4+ or CD8+ T cells sorted from blood, taken in a trial of the OX40 agonist ivuxolimab. The CDR3 DNA follows: TGTGCCAGCTCAAAGGTGGCAGCGAACACCGGGGAGCTGTTTTTT. Amino acid sequence: CASSKVAANTGELFF.